This T cell receptor beta chain originates from a study of monozygotic twins with inflammatory bowel disease (dated by TCRdb to between 2018 and 2021). A note on the overall study: A total of roughly 28 monozygotic twin pairs were included in the full study, comprising nine German pairs (four IBD-concordant, five IBD-discordant) and 19 IBD-discordant Danish pairs. Disease-associated traits were sought mainly through comparisons between IBD patients and their genetically identical healthy co-twins within discordant pairs. Each individual had, on average, about 151 000 unique TCRalpha sequences and 181 000 unique TCRbeta sequences available for analysis.

Libraries were constructed by 5' RACE. For each TCR library, about 4,000 ng of total RNA was used. cDNA was synthesized with SMARTScribe reverse transcriptase in eight separate reactions per sample. During cDNA synthesis, unique molecular identifiers containing a 6-nucleotide sample barcode were introduced by template switching. TCRalpha and TCRbeta cDNA was amplified in two nested PCRs of about 17 and 10 cycles, and bead purification was carried out after each PCR. Before amplification, the cDNA was both treated with uracil DNA-glycosylase and purified with the QIAquick PCR purification kit. The second PCR was the step at which Illumina TruSeq-compatible adapters and sample-specific barcodes were added. TapeStation and Qubit were used to check library quality and concentration, and approximately 5.4 ng of each library was pooled. Sequencing of the pooled libraries was done on an Illumina HiSeq2500 single-index Rapid Run using custom sequencing primers and 2 x 100 bp reads. The authors' pipeline ran thus. PCR and sequencing errors were corrected by UMI-based consensus assembly using MiGEC version 1.2.6. MiXCR version 2.1.1 handled V(D)J alignment, clonotype assembly and CDR3 extraction. Normalisation of gene usage, clonotype sharing and MAIT/NKT TCR abundance was achieved by analysing the top 1000, 10 000 and 20 000 clonotypes per sample. Diversity was computed as the inverse Simpson index with the vegan R package after downsampling to 27 000 UMIs. Paired Mann-Whitney U tests on discordant twin pairs were used, with Benjamini-Hochberg multiple-testing correction. TCRdb reprocessed the reads and provides one entry for every CDR3 protein sequence; no DNA is given. The authors' filters were not applied to this entry. The sample's table covers about 450,000 distinct CDR3 sequences. 2% to 3% of the sample goes to the ten largest clones.

From each donor, a 2.5 ml peripheral blood sample was drawn into PAXgene tubes and stored at -80 degrees C. Total RNA was isolated from whole blood with the PAXgene blood miRNA kit on an automated QIAcube, without T cell sorting. Peripheral blood from monozygotic twin pairs who were concordant or discordant for inflammatory bowel disease underwent deep TCRalpha and TCRbeta repertoire profiling using unique molecular barcoding. Smoking habits were recorded for all twin pairs, with individuals classified as current, former or never smokers. On this clonotype: Its antigen is still unknown.

The CDR3 contains 13 residues, cysteine and phenylalanine counted. The DNA is unrecorded. CDR1 and CDR2 (SEHNR, FQNEAQ) derive from the germline V gene (reference sequence). Results and caveats for the whole study, not just this receptor: No difference in repertoire similarity was observed between concordant and discordant twins, possibly owing to limited statistical power. The analysis was unable to tell different T cell subtypes apart. Fewer clonotypes were shared with other individuals by IBD patients than by healthy twins, most markedly in patients showing signs of disease activity. The results gave no support for a single strong signal or clonotype linked to IBD. TCRbeta repertoire diversity, by inverse Simpson index, was decreased in IBD patients compared with their healthy co-twins. Because patients received different immunosuppressive treatments, the repertoires may have picked up extra background noise and variability between individuals.

Sequenced material: blood. The chain is assembled from TRBV7-9 and TRBJ2-1. This TCR derives from a human donor with ulcerative colitis or Crohn's disease, or a healthy co-twin of an affected twin (not recorded which). The CDR3: CATTFSSYNEQFF.